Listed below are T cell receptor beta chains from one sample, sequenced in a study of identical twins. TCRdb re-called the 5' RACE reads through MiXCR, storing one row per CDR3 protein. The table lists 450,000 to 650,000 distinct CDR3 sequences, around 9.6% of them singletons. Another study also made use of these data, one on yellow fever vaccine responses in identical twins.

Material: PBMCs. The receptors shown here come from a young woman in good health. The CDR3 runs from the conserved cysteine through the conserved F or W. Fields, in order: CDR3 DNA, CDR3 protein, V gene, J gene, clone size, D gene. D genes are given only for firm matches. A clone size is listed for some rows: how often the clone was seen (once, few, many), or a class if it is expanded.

DNA: TGCAGTGCTAGAGATTTAGGGGGGGAGGGAACCTACAATGAGCAGTTCTTC
CDR3: CSARDLGGEGTYNEQFF
V: TRBV20-1
J: TRBJ2-1
size: -
D: -

DNA: TGCGCCAGCAGCCAAGACAGGGATTTCCACGAGCAGTACTTC
CDR3: CASSQDRDFHEQYF
V: TRBV4-1
J: TRBJ2-7
size: many
D: -

DNA: TGTGCCAGCAGTCCACACCGAGCAACCGAGTACCAAGAGACCCAGTACTTC
CDR3: CASSPHRATEYQETQYF
V: TRBV27
J: TRBJ2-5
size: many
D: -

DNA: TGTGCCAGCAGCTTCGACTACCCAAGGATGCACAATGAGCAGTTCTTC
CDR3: CASSFDYPRMHNEQFF
V: TRBV7-2
J: TRBJ2-1
size: few
D: -

DNA: TGCAGTGCTGCCGTATCCTACGAGCAGTACTTC
CDR3: CSAAVSYEQYF
V: TRBV20-1
J: TRBJ2-7
size: -
D: -

DNA: TGCAGCGTTGTCATCGGATCAGGCAATGAGCAGTTCTTC
CDR3: CSVVIGSGNEQFF
V: TRBV29-1
J: TRBJ2-1
size: many
D: -

DNA: TGTGCCACCAGCACAACCTCCGGGACTAGCGACGAGCAGTACTTC
CDR3: CATSTTSGTSDEQYF
V: TRBV15
J: TRBJ2-7
size: -
D: TRBD2

DNA: TGTGCCACCAGCAGAGTTGAGACTCTCTCCGGGGAGCTGTTTTTT
CDR3: CATSRVETLSGELFF
V: TRBV15
J: TRBJ2-2
size: -
D: -

DNA: TGCAGCGTTGAAGGAATGGGACTAGCGGGAGATGTGGCTAGCACAGATACGCAGTATTTT
CDR3: CSVEGMGLAGDVASTDTQYF
V: TRBV29-1
J: TRBJ2-3
size: -
D: TRBD2

DNA: TGTGCCAGCAGCTCTCATGGGGGGCAAGGAGCTTTCTTT
CDR3: CASSSHGGQGAFF
V: TRBV3-1
J: TRBJ1-1
size: few
D: -

DNA: TGTGCCAGCAGCTTAGGAGGCGCGGGCAATGAGCAGTTCTTC
CDR3: CASSLGGAGNEQFF
V: TRBV7-2
J: TRBJ2-1
size: -
D: -

DNA: TGTGCCAGCAGTGAATATAAGGGACAGGGAAGGGAGACCCAGTACTTC
CDR3: CASSEYKGQGRETQYF
V: TRBV25-1
J: TRBJ2-5
size: many
D: TRBD1

DNA: TGCGCCAGCAGCCAAGAGGGCGCGAGGGGAGAGACCCAGTACTTC
CDR3: CASSQEGARGETQYF
V: TRBV4-1
J: TRBJ2-5
size: -
D: -

DNA: TGTGCCAGCCGGGGGGATGGAAGAGGATATGGCTACACCTTC
CDR3: CASRGDGRGYGYTF
V: TRBV6-1
J: TRBJ1-2
size: many
D: -

DNA: TGCGCCAGCAGAAAACCCGGGACAGGGAACACCGGGGAGCTGTTTTTT
CDR3: CASRKPGTGNTGELFF
V: TRBV5-1
J: TRBJ2-2
size: many
D: TRBD1

DNA: TGTGCCAGCAGATCCAACTGGGGGGAACAGGGAGATGAAAAACTGTTTTTT
CDR3: CASRSNWGEQGDEKLFF
V: TRBV12-3/TRBV12-4
J: TRBJ1-4
size: many
D: -

DNA: TGTGCCAGCAGCCCAGAGACTAGCGGGAGGGCCTATGAGCAGTTCTTC
CDR3: CASSPETSGRAYEQFF
V: TRBV9
J: TRBJ2-1
size: -
D: TRBD2

DNA: TGTGCCAGCAGTTCCTGGGACGACGGGGACAATGAGCAGTTCTTC
CDR3: CASSSWDDGDNEQFF
V: TRBV6-2/TRBV6-3
J: TRBJ2-1
size: few
D: -

DNA: TGTGCCAGCAGTTTACGCCAGGGGGAGTCACCCCTCCACTTT
CDR3: CASSLRQGESPLHF
V: TRBV12-3/TRBV12-4
J: TRBJ1-6
size: many
D: TRBD1

DNA: TGCAGCGTTGTGGCCACAGGGGATACGCAGTATTTT
CDR3: CSVVATGDTQYF
V: TRBV29-1
J: TRBJ2-3
size: -
D: -

DNA: TGTGCCAGCAGCCAAGATCTACTAGCGGGGGTCCTGAACACCGGGGAGCTGTTTTTT
CDR3: CASSQDLLAGVLNTGELFF
V: TRBV3-1
J: TRBJ2-2
size: once
D: TRBD2

DNA: TGCGCCAGCAGTGAATCCAGCTGGGAGACCCAGTACTTC
CDR3: CASSESSWETQYF
V: TRBV10-2
J: TRBJ2-5
size: -
D: -

DNA: TGTGCCAGCAGCTCGAGGGGGACCCAGTACTTC
CDR3: CASSSRGTQYF
V: TRBV5-5
J: TRBJ2-5
size: -
D: -

DNA: TGCAGCGTTCGCTCCCACAGGGCAGATACGCAGTATTTT
CDR3: CSVRSHRADTQYF
V: TRBV29-1
J: TRBJ2-3
size: -
D: -

DNA: TGTGCCAGCAGAGGGGGGGCGGGGGGCCTTCGCTCCTACAATGAGCAGTTCTTC
CDR3: CASRGGAGGLRSYNEQFF
V: TRBV7-8
J: TRBJ2-1
size: few
D: TRBD2

DNA: TGTGCCAGCAGTTTAATTTGGGACACGAACTACGAGCAGTACTTC
CDR3: CASSLIWDTNYEQYF
V: TRBV27
J: TRBJ2-7
size: -
D: -